This is a list of T cell receptor beta chains from one sample in a study of cytomegalovirus exposure and HLA in healthy donors. The assay was immunoSEQ multiplex PCR, and TCRdb's table has in-frame clones only and misses some. The sample yields about 130,000 clones, about 63% seen once. Sequenced material: PBMCs. All receptors come from a man aged 25 to 40 in good health and CMV-seropositive. Each CDR3 is given with its conserved first and last residue. Each record gives: J gene, V gene, CDR3 length, CDR3 protein.

TRBJ2-5 TRBV18 13 CASSPFRGETQYF
TRBJ2-3 TRBV18 13 CASSPPGLARQYF
TRBJ2-4 TRBV5-1 14 CASSSIQGGDIQYF
TRBJ2-3 TRBV7-6 15 CASSLYGRASDTQYF
TRBJ2-1 TRBV4-2 17 CASSPGWSPIPYNEQFF
TRBJ2-1 TRBV4-2 14 CASSLAGSGNEQFF
. TRBV2 18 CASSEAGLAVPLSYEQYF
TRBJ1-1 TRBV5-1 13 CASSSGWDTEAFF
TRBJ2-7 TRBV7-9 16 CASSLYQGVRTYEQYF
TRBJ2-1 TRBV7-3 16 CASSPDHRGSYNEQFF
TRBJ2-5 TRBV5-1 14 CASRDLAGQETQYF
TRBJ2-2 TRBV9 16 CASSSSGMANTGELFF
TRBJ2-3 TRBV27 16 CASGTVSSLGTDTQYF
TRBJ2-2 TRBV18 20 CASSPLDPGLAGPNTGELFF
TRBJ2-1 TRBV28 14 CASSLYTRRELQFF
TRBJ2-3 TRBV5-1 14 CASKTSGGTDTQYF
TRBJ1-1 TRBV4-1 13 CASSPTENTEAFF
TRBJ1-4 TRBV5-6 14 CASSLAGEDEKLFF
TRBJ2-3 TRBV6-4 15 CASSTSRSSTDTQYF
TRBJ2-3 TRBV7-2 19 CASSFRHPGLARNTDTQYF
TRBJ2-2 TRBV7-2 16 CASSFQGPLNTGELFF
TRBJ2-7 TRBV6-1 15 CASGGLGGLTYEQYF
TRBJ1-6 TRBV7-6 13 CASSSDSNSPLHF
TRBJ1-2 TRBV2 18 CASSARRGPGQRYYGYTF
TRBJ2-1 TRBV27 15 CASRLGTSDYNEQFF
. TRBV28 15 CASSHFGGSFYEQYF
TRBJ2-4 TRBV12-5 16 CASGPSPSGGKDIQYF
TRBJ2-7 TRBV28 15 CASSFRDPYSYEQYF
TRBJ1-4 TRBV11-1 14 CASSRGGLEEKLFF
TRBJ2-7 TRBV7-2 16 CASSSPSGSVSYEQYF
TRBJ2-7 TRBV2 15 CASLRGPKSSYEQYF
TRBJ2-7 TRBV5-1 15 CASSLATGSNNEQYF
TRBJ2-7 TRBV4-1 12 CASSQAGWEQYF
TRBJ2-1 TRBV2 13 CASIPGANNEQFF
TRBJ2-7 TRBV7-8 13 CASSIGTGGEQYF
TRBJ2-1 TRBV7-3 17 CASSGTSGRSTYNEQFF
TRBJ2-3 TRBV6-6 14 CASTLAGSTDTQYF
TRBJ2-1 TRBV7-2 16 CASSPSRTSGRHEQFF
TRBJ2-1 TRBV9 14 CASSSALIYNEQFF
TRBJ2-7 TRBV25-1 15 CASSPIRGVTYGQYF
TRBJ1-5 TRBV7-6 13 CASSLAGAQPQHF
TRBJ1-2 TRBV28 14 CASSLVGQGYGYTF
TRBJ2-7 TRBV27 16 CASRFRGARGSYEQYF
TRBJ1-2 TRBV5-1 15 CASSPRTVPEGGYTF
TRBJ2-1 TRBV5-4 18 CASSLDWSFPTTNNEQFF
TRBJ2-7 TRBV11-3 13 CASSLGRGGEQYF
TRBJ2-7 TRBV12-2 16 CASRLEEGREPYEQYF
TRBJ2-1 TRBV6-5 13 CATAGGADNEQFF
TRBJ1-2 TRBV7-2 17 CASSTRDRGLSNYGYTF
TRBJ1-6 TRBV5-6 19 CASSLDTGGLLSYNSPLHF
. TRBV6-1 14 CASSAGRGGLEQYF
TRBJ2-7 TRBV5-1 14 CASSFSPPAYEQYF
TRBJ1-1 TRBV18 15 CASSLAQGSNTEAFF
TRBJ2-5 TRBV28 16 CASSSLGDRKEETQYF